One and the same sample provided the 23 T cell receptor beta chains below, sequenced in a study of blood T cell repertoires in COVID-19. TCRdb keeps only in-frame clones here, not all; method: immunoSEQ multiplex PCR. The data hold some 230,000 clones, with about 88% observed a single time. The specimen sequenced was peripheral blood. Every receptor here comes from a man aged 40-49 years with acute or convalescent COVID-19.

This clone occurred a few times. The CDR3 loop reads CASSLVGGAQHEQYF. Here the CDR3 DNA reads TGTGCCAGCAGCTTAGTAGGCGGGGCTCAACACGAGCAGTACTTC. V usage is TRBV7-9 and J usage is TRBJ2-7; perhaps TRBD2 as D (6 bases). Germline V gene data show CDR1 as SEHNR and CDR2 as FQNEAQ (reference sequence). The V end was cut by 1 base, the J end by 5 bases, with 15 bases between. The CDR3 is 15 amino acids. The full variable domain, its missing parts supplied by reference TRBV7-9 and TRBJ2-7, is DTGVSQNPRHKITKRGQNVTFRCDPISEHNRLYWYRQTLGQGPEFLTYFQNEAQLEKSRLLSDRFSAERPKGSFSTLEIQRTEQGDSAMYLCASSLVGGAQHEQYFGPGTRLTVT.

The chain has TRBV28 and TRBJ2-5, with 11 positions matching TRBD2. This CDR3 is 16 amino acids long. CDR1 and CDR2 (germline): MDHEN, SYDVKM. Losses at the gene ends were 5 bases for V and 5 bases for J; bases not matched to a gene: 10. The CDR3 region has the DNA TGTGCCAGCAGTGAGACTAGCGGGACCGGCCGGGAGACCCAGTACTTC. Its translation: CASSETSGTGRETQYF.

V and J are TRBV5-1 and TRBJ1-4; D is unresolved. Trimming stripped 1 base from V and 1 base from J, with 8 bases between. Germline V lookup: CDR1 SGHRS, CDR2 YFSETQ. This CDR3 contains 15 residues. The chain's CDR3 is CASSLLGVTNEKLFF. The CDR3 nucleotides read TGCGCCAGCAGCTTGTTAGGAGTAACTAATGAAAAACTGTTTTTT.

The chain combines TRBV2 with TRBJ1-6; perhaps TRBD1 as D (5 bases). Germline-derived CDR1 and CDR2 are SNHLY and FYNNEI. The ends were cut back, 8 bases at V and 10 bases at J, with 15 bases in the middle. The CDR3 is 13 residues long. The CDR3 nucleotides read TGTGCCAGCTATACCCTTCGACAGTCACCCCTCCACTTT. Its translation: CASYTLRQSPLHF.

The rearrangement links TRBV5-6 to TRBJ2-1; 7 bases fit TRBD1. CDR3 length: 14 amino acids. Trimming took 4 bases from V and 2 from J; bases not matched to a gene: 3. CDR1 is SGHDT, CDR2 YYEEEE, per germline. CDR3 in amino acids: CASSGQGAYNEQFF. CDR3 DNA: TGTGCCAGCAGCGGTCAGGGGGCCTACAATGAGCAGTTCTTC.

The chain couples TRBV18 to TRBJ2-7; TRBD2 matches 8 bases. Germline V CDR1 and CDR2: KGHSH, LQKENI. CDR3 length: 14 amino acids. V lost 3 bases and J lost 6; bases outside the gene matches: 7. Here the CDR3 DNA reads TGTGCCAGCTCACCGAGCGGGGGTGTTTCCGAGCAGTACTTC. Its protein is CASSPSGGVSEQYF.

In this sample, this clone turned up once. Other DNA sequences in the same sample also yield this CDR3. This chain uses TRBV5-1 with TRBJ1-1; 8 bases are shared with TRBD1. The CDR3 has 13 amino acids. V lost 3 bases, J lost 4 bases, and 2 bases stayed unmatched. Germline CDR1 is SGHRS and CDR2 is YFSETQ. The DNA for the CDR3 is TGCGCCAGCAGCTCAGACAGGGGCACTGAAGCTTTCTTT. This gives the protein CASSSDRGTEAFF.

This clone has just one count. This chain connects TRBV7-6 to TRBJ1-3; 7 bases are shared with TRBD1. The CDR3 length is 16 residues. The V gene end was trimmed by 1 base and the J gene end by 2 bases; junction bases not matched to a gene: 5. Germline V gene sequence: CDR1 SGHVS, CDR2 FNYEAQ. The CDR3 nucleotides read TGTGCCAGCAGCTTAGTGCCACAGGGGACTGGAAACACCATATATTTT. This gives the protein CASSLVPQGTGNTIYF.

This sequence joins TRBV2 and TRBJ1-1, with 9 positions matching TRBD1. Germline-derived CDR1 and CDR2 are SNHLY and FYNNEI. With 6 bases clipped from V and 7 bases from J, the junction kept 12 bases outside the gene matches. This CDR3 has 15 residues. CDR3 protein: CASSLRTGAFGEAFF. The CDR3 DNA sequence: TGTGCCAGCAGCCTTAGGACAGGGGCCTTTGGTGAAGCTTTCTTT.

Here the CDR3 DNA reads TGTGCCAGCCGGATAGCGGGAGGGGCAGATACGCAGTATTTT. This gives the protein CASRIAGGADTQYF. This chain uses TRBV6-5 with TRBJ2-3; 11 nucleotides align to TRBD2. Germline V CDR1 and CDR2: MNHEY, SVGAGI. This CDR3 spans 14 amino acids. After removal of 8 bases from V and 4 bases from J, the junction contained 5 bases not matched to a gene.

The CDR3 protein is CASSIARTGGGQPQHF. CDR3 in DNA: TGTGCCAGTAGTATAGCCCGGACAGGGGGAGGGCAGCCCCAGCATTTT. The J gene is TRBJ1-5, the V gene TRBV19, with TRBD1 matching over 10 bases. V dropped 1 base and J dropped 7; count of bases not matched to a gene: 7. This CDR3 spans 16 amino acids. From germline, CDR1 is LNHDA and CDR2 SQIVND (reference sequence).

The CDR3 region is CASSGDSNSPLHF. DNA of the CDR3: TGTGCCAGCAGCGGGGACAGTAATTCACCCCTCCACTTT. V usage is TRBV9 and J usage is TRBJ1-6; 7 bases line up with TRBD1. The CDR3 has 13 amino acids. The ends lost 3 bases at V and 6 bases at J; junction bases unmatched: 0. The germline CDR1 and CDR2 sequences are SGDLS and YYNGEE.

The chain employs TRBV3-1 (or the pseudogene TRBV3-2) and TRBJ1-6, with D possibly TRBD1 on 5 matching bases. The CDR3 consists of 13 residues. V dropped 5 bases and J dropped 9 bases, with 11 bases sitting between them. Germline CDR1 LGHDT, CDR2 YNNKEL (reference sequence). The CDR3 sequence is CASSEGRGSPLHF. The CDR3, as DNA: TGTGCCAGCAGCGAAGGGAGGGGTTCACCCCTCCACTTT.

The CDR3 region has the DNA TGTGCCAGCACCCTAGGGGGGGGCAAAACTGAAGCTTTCTTT. As protein: CASTLGGGKTEAFF. This chain links TRBV25-1 with TRBJ1-1, with D possibly matching TRBD1 (6 bases). Per the germline V gene, CDR1 is MGHDK and CDR2 is SYGVNS. The CDR3 totals 14 residues. V was trimmed by 7 bases and J by 5 bases, leaving 17 bases between them.

V and J are TRBV7-6 and TRBJ2-1; 9 nucleotides match TRBD2. CDR1 and CDR2 (germline): SGHVS, FNYEAQ. This CDR3 contains 15 residues. The ends lost 1 base at V and 9 bases at J; junction bases unmatched: 7. The CDR3 sequence is CASSLGRGGLGEQFF. The CDR3 DNA reads TGTGCCAGCAGCTTAGGGCGGGGGGGCCTCGGTGAGCAGTTCTTC.

The rearrangement uses TRBV28 and TRBJ1-1, with 9 nucleotides matching TRBD1. The CDR3 extends over 14 amino acids. Germline V gene sequence: CDR1 MDHEN, CDR2 SYDVKM. The trim removed 6 bases at V and 5 bases at J, leaving 7 bases unmatched. This CDR3 is CASRGQGIGTEAFF. CDR3 nucleotide sequence: TGTGCCAGCAGGGGACAGGGAATCGGAACTGAAGCTTTCTTT. Using reference TRBV28 and TRBJ1-1 for the parts outside the CDR3, the full variable domain is DVKVTQSSRYLVKRTGEKVFLECVQDMDHENMFWYRQDPGLGLRLIYFSYDVKMKEKGDIPEGYSVSREKKERFSLILESASTNQTSMYLCASRGQGIGTEAFFGQGTRLTVV.

This clone was seen more than once but under ten times. V usage is TRBV28 and J usage is TRBJ1-1; tentative D call: TRBD1 (5 bases). With 3 bases removed from V and 0 bases from J, the gap between germline ends came to 11 bases. Germline CDR1 MDHEN, CDR2 SYDVKM. The CDR3 has 15 amino acids. The CDR3 spells CASSFGGRLNTEAFF. As DNA, the CDR3 is TGTGCCAGCAGTTTCGGGGGGAGGTTGAACACTGAAGCTTTCTTT.

V is TRBV10-3 and J is TRBJ1-1; D remains ambiguous. Germline lookup yields CDR1 ENHRY and CDR2 SYGVKD. This CDR3 spans 14 amino acids. Deletions cut 0 bases from V and 6 bases from J, with 11 bases between. Written as DNA, the CDR3 is TGTGCCATCAGTGAGTCGACGGGTTACGCTGAAGCTTTCTTT. As protein: CAISESTGYAEAFF.

The chain recombines TRBV5-1 with TRBJ2-2, with TRBD2 matching over 7 bases. With V trimmed by 4 bases and J by 5 bases, 11 bases remained unmatched. This CDR3 spans 16 amino acids. Germline V gene sequence: CDR1 SGHRS, CDR2 YFSETQ. CDR3 bases: TGCGCCAGCAGCCCGGGAGGACAAATGAGGACCGGGGAGCTGTTTTTT. Translated: CASSPGGQMRTGELFF.

The gene calls are TRBV5-6 and TRBJ1-4, with 9 bases identical to TRBD1. CDR1 and CDR2 from the germline V gene are SGHDT and YYEEEE. J lost 7 bases, V lost 5 bases, and 6 bases had no gene match. The CDR3 totals 14 residues. CDR3 sequence reads: CASSTGQGSEKLFF. For the CDR3, the DNA is TGTGCCAGCAGTACAGGACAGGGGAGTGAAAAACTGTTTTTT.

The chain combines TRBV10-3 with TRBJ1-6; D is unresolved. V dropped 2 bases and J dropped 7 bases, with 9 bases sitting between them. Germline V gene sequence: CDR1 ENHRY, CDR2 SYGVKD. CDR3 length: 14 amino acids. DNA of the CDR3: TGTGCCATCAGTGAGCTTCGCGGGAATTCACCCCTCCACTTT. Amino acid sequence: CAISELRGNSPLHF.

This clone turned up a few times. This CDR3 is CASRGTSGGYEQFF. The CDR3 bases are TGTGCCAGCAGGGGGACTAGCGGGGGCTATGAGCAGTTCTTC. The rearrangement links TRBV2 to TRBJ2-1; 14 nucleotides agree with TRBD2. Germline CDR1 is SNHLY and CDR2 is FYNNEI. This CDR3 has 14 amino acids. J gave up 8 bases and V 6 bases, and 3 bases lay outside the gene matches.

The chain combines TRBV18 with TRBJ1-3; no definite D call. CDR1 is KGHSH and CDR2 is LQKENI in the germline V gene. V was cut by 3 bases and J by 0 bases, with 6 bases left in between. The CDR3 has 14 residues. The CDR3 reads CASSPGPSGNTIYF. The DNA of the CDR3 is TGTGCCAGCTCACCTGGGCCCTCTGGAAACACCATATATTTT.